This is a list of T cell receptor beta chains from one sample in a study of regulatory T cells in long-lasting Graves disease. From the multiplex PCR reads, TCRdb called clonotypes with MiXCR, one entry per CDR3 protein. This sample yields around 450,000 distinct CDR3 sequences, of which 20% to 25% are seen a single time; 7.1% belongs to the top ten. Sequenced material: peripheral blood mononuclear cells (PBMCs), taken when the disease was refractory, from a patient treated with antithyroid drugs. The receptors derive from a female donor with Graves disease. Both conserved end residues are part of each CDR3. D genes are given only for firm matches. The size entry is marked missing in some rows and otherwise reads once, few, many or a size class.

TRBV28,many,TRBD2,TRBJ2-2,CASTLTSGGVNTGELFF,TGTGCCAGCACCCTGACTAGCGGGGGGGTTAACACCGGGGAGCTGTTTTTT
TRBV29-1,NA,NA,TRBJ1-2,CSVASGRDGYTF,TGCAGCGTAGCCTCCGGCCGGGATGGCTACACCTTC
TRBV6-1,NA,TRBD1,TRBJ2-7,CASRLGQAHGYEQYF,TGTGCCAGCAGGCTCGGACAGGCTCATGGCTACGAGCAGTACTTC
TRBV28,many,TRBD1,TRBJ1-4,CASSLYQGVPNEKLFF,TGTGCCAGCAGTTTATACCAGGGGGTTCCTAATGAAAAACTGTTTTTT
TRBV27,NA,NA,TRBJ1-3,CASRRQGGSGNTIYF,TGTGCCAGCCGCCGGCAGGGCGGCTCTGGAAACACCATATATTTT
TRBV6-1,many,NA,TRBJ2-7,CASSIGGGEQYF,TGTGCCAGCAGCATAGGGGGAGGCGAGCAGTACTTC
TRBV3-1,NA,TRBD2,TRBJ2-7,CASSQDVGGPYEQYF,TGTGCCAGCAGCCAAGACGTGGGAGGGCCTTACGAGCAGTACTTC
TRBV30,few,NA,TRBJ2-6,CAFHRGAGTGANVLTF,TGTGCCTTTCACCGTGGCGCAGGGACTGGGGCCAACGTCCTGACTTTC
TRBV12-3/TRBV12-4,few,NA,TRBJ1-5,CASSPGGGLNQPQHF,TGTGCCAGCAGTCCCGGGGGTGGGCTCAATCAGCCCCAGCATTTT
TRBV12-3/TRBV12-4,many,TRBD1,TRBJ1-4,CASPRTGEKLFF,TGTGCCAGCCCCCGGACAGGGGAAAAACTGTTTTTT
TRBV28,many,NA,TRBJ1-2,CASRPDSSWDGYTF,TGTGCCAGCAGGCCGGACAGCTCTTGGGATGGCTACACCTTC
TRBV7-9,few,NA,TRBJ2-7,CASTLGGGGISYEQYF,TGTGCCAGCACCTTAGGGGGAGGGGGGATCTCCTACGAGCAGTACTTC
TRBV5-1,few,NA,TRBJ1-4,CASSNGRGAVNEKLFF,TGCGCCAGCAGCAACGGGAGGGGTGCCGTTAATGAAAAACTGTTTTTT
TRBV5-5,NA,TRBD1,TRBJ1-5,CASSYYDRVGQPQHF,TGTGCCAGCAGCTATTATGACAGGGTGGGACAGCCCCAGCATTTT
TRBV15,many,TRBD1,TRBJ1-2,CATSPHRGNYGYTF,TGTGCCACCAGCCCTCACAGGGGGAACTATGGCTACACCTTC
TRBV7-3,many,TRBD2,TRBJ2-5,CASSPDTTSGRTGTQYF,TGTGCCAGCAGCCCCGACACAACTAGCGGGAGGACGGGGACCCAGTACTTC
TRBV29-1,few,NA,TRBJ1-1,CSVEDRGTTPEAFF,TGCAGCGTTGAAGATCGAGGGACGACGCCTGAAGCTTTCTTT
TRBV27,many,NA,TRBJ1-1,CASSLSWGRTENTEAFF,TGTGCCAGCAGTTTATCTTGGGGTAGGACAGAGAACACTGAAGCTTTCTTT
TRBV28,NA,NA,TRBJ1-1,CASSTDGSMNTEAFF,TGTGCCAGCAGTACGGACGGCTCCATGAACACTGAAGCTTTCTTT
TRBV5-1,many,NA,TRBJ2-2,CASVQGNTGELFF,TGCGCCAGCGTACAGGGTAACACCGGGGAGCTGTTTTTT
TRBV28,many,TRBD1,TRBJ2-7,CASHPSGTGSYEQYF,TGTGCCAGCCACCCCTCCGGGACAGGGAGCTACGAGCAGTACTTC
TRBV28,many,NA,TRBJ1-2,CASMASARGYTF,TGTGCCAGCATGGCGTCAGCTCGTGGCTACACCTTC
TRBV28,many,NA,TRBJ1-5,CASSFQGLGEPQHF,TGTGCCAGCAGTTTTCAGGGGCTTGGAGAGCCCCAGCATTTT
TRBV5-1,many,NA,TRBJ1-4,CASSSVGGANEKLFF,TGCGCCAGCAGCTCGGTGGGGGGAGCTAATGAAAAACTGTTTTTT
TRBV5-6,few,NA,TRBJ1-2,CASSQTNDGYTF,TGTGCCAGCAGCCAAACCAACGATGGCTACACCTTC
TRBV13,many,NA,TRBJ1-4,CASSPGTNGEKLFF,TGTGCCAGCAGCCCCGGGACCAATGGTGAAAAACTGTTTTTT
TRBV30,few,TRBD1,TRBJ2-5,CAWSEGRGPGETQYF,TGTGCCTGGAGTGAGGGCAGGGGGCCGGGGGAGACCCAGTACTTC
TRBV20-1,once,NA,TRBJ2-1,CSATDRLAYNEQFF,TGCAGTGCCACAGACCGACTAGCCTACAATGAGCAGTTCTTC
TRBV7-2,few,TRBD2,TRBJ2-7,CASSLGTSGSPTYEQYF,TGTGCCAGCAGCTTAGGGACTAGCGGGAGCCCCACCTACGAGCAGTACTTC
TRBV19,NA,NA,TRBJ1-5,CASSTGALRGSNQPQHF,TGTGCCAGTAGTACCGGGGCTTTGAGGGGGAGCAATCAGCCCCAGCATTTT
TRBV19,many,NA,TRBJ2-7,CASTQGSHQSYEQYF,TGTGCCAGTACCCAGGGAAGCCACCAAAGCTACGAGCAGTACTTC
TRBV20-1,few,NA,TRBJ2-7,CSAQGAASYEQYF,TGCAGTGCTCAAGGGGCTGCCTCCTACGAGCAGTACTTC
TRBV20-1,NA,NA,TRBJ1-1,CSARRGSMNTEAFF,TGCAGTGCTAGACGGGGCAGCATGAACACTGAAGCTTTCTTT
TRBV11-2,NA,TRBD1,TRBJ2-7,CASSIYGTDYEQYF,TGTGCCAGCAGCATATATGGGACAGATTACGAGCAGTACTTC
TRBV28,many,NA,TRBJ1-5,CASSLWGSNQPQHF,TGTGCCAGCAGTTTGTGGGGTAGCAATCAGCCCCAGCATTTT
TRBV5-1,few,NA,TRBJ1-5,CASSYDPGSEQPQHF,TGCGCCAGCAGCTATGACCCAGGATCGGAACAGCCCCAGCATTTT
TRBV28,many,NA,TRBJ1-5,CASSQTGRRQPQHF,TGTGCCAGCAGTCAAACAGGGAGGCGTCAGCCCCAGCATTTT
TRBV12-3/TRBV12-4,many,NA,TRBJ2-7,CASSFTSDTTHEQYF,TGTGCCAGCAGTTTCACCTCGGACACCACTCACGAGCAGTACTTC
TRBV2,many,NA,TRBJ1-5,CASGEGRKEPQHF,TGTGCCAGCGGGGAGGGGCGCAAGGAGCCCCAGCATTTT
TRBV5-5,once,NA,TRBJ2-2,CYRRRTRELFF,TGCTACCGAAGAAGGACCCGGGAGCTGTTTTTT
TRBV28,many,NA,TRBJ1-2,CASSPLTVSYGYTF,TGTGCCAGCAGTCCCCTGACAGTTTCTTATGGCTACACCTTC
TRBV28,many,TRBD1,TRBJ1-2,CASRRQGSYTF,TGTGCCAGCAGGAGACAGGGGAGCTACACCTTC
TRBV6-1,NA,NA,TRBJ1-6,CASGSPLHF,TGTGCCAGCGGATCACCCCTCCACTTT
TRBV7-9,NA,TRBD1,TRBJ1-1,CASSSTGTESLNTEAFF,TGTGCCAGCAGCTCAACCGGGACAGAGAGCTTGAACACTGAAGCTTTCTTT
TRBV5-4,NA,NA,TRBJ1-1,CASSFLNDLATAEAFF,TGTGCCAGCAGCTTTCTAAATGACCTAGCCACTGCTGAAGCTTTCTTT
TRBV7-2,NA,TRBD1,TRBJ2-1,CASSDNRGRGNEQFF,TGTGCCAGCAGCGATAACAGGGGGCGAGGCAATGAGCAGTTCTTC
TRBV29-1,few,TRBD1,TRBJ1-2,CSVVGQGNYGYTF,TGCAGCGTTGTGGGACAGGGGAACTATGGCTACACCTTC
TRBV2,few,NA,TRBJ2-2,CASSRGENTGELFF,TGTGCCAGCAGCCGGGGTGAGAACACCGGGGAGCTGTTTTTT
TRBV30,NA,NA,TRBJ2-7,CAWSVPPGIEQYF,TGTGCCTGGAGTGTACCCCCGGGGATAGAGCAGTACTTC
TRBV20-1,NA,NA,TRBJ1-2,CSAKTGPGLRTF,TGCAGTGCTAAGACGGGGCCCGGACTGCGCACCTTC
TRBV20-1,many,NA,TRBJ2-5,CSARPTPYQETQYF,TGCAGTGCTAGACCGACGCCGTACCAAGAGACCCAGTACTTC
TRBV20-1,NA,NA,TRBJ2-3,CSAPPPWARGTDTQYF,TGCAGTGCTCCCCCCCCTTGGGCGCGGGGCACAGATACGCAGTATTTT
TRBV11-2,many,TRBD1,TRBJ1-2,CASRRTGTGVIYGYTF,TGTGCCAGCAGACGTACCGGGACAGGGGTGATCTATGGCTACACCTTC
TRBV7-7,many,NA,TRBJ2-2,CASSLAFGGAVTGELFF,TGTGCTAGCAGCTTAGCCTTCGGGGGCGCGGTCACCGGGGAGCTGTTTTTT